What follows are 17 T cell receptor beta chains derived from one specimen sequenced in a study of T-cell reconstitution after alpha-beta-depleted transplantation in children. Unique molecular identifiers were used to barcode this TCRbeta library. From the PCR reads, TCRdb called clonotypes with MiXCR, one entry per CDR3 protein. The sample shows about 72,000 distinct CDR3 sequences, about 7.3% of them seen only once. The specimen comprised PBMCs from the stem cell graft donor, sampled from the stem cell graft. These receptors were collected from a human donor who donated a stem cell graft to a child with acute lymphoblastic leukemia.

This clonotype was seen at least ten times. V usage is TRBV12-3 or TRBV12-4 and J usage is TRBJ1-1, with D hard to call. Trimming pared 3 bases from V and 8 bases from J, leaving 13 bases between. The CDR3 is 13 amino acids. The CDR3 nucleotides are TGTGCCAGCAGTTTGGGCCCGGGAGCGGAAGCTTTCTTT. Translating it yields CASSLGPGAEAFF.

This clonotype was recorded many times. The chain is built from TRBV29-1 and TRBJ1-2; TRBD1 matches at 10 bases. Germline CDR1 and CDR2: SQVTM and ANQGSEA. J gave up 2 bases and V 6 bases, and 9 bases lay outside the gene matches. CDR3 length: 15 residues. The CDR3 bases are TGCAGCGTCGCCGACAGGGGGCAAGTCAACTATGGCTACACCTTC. This encodes CSVADRGQVNYGYTF. Variable domain in full (rest from reference TRBV29-1 and TRBJ1-2): SAVISQKPSRDICQRGTSLTIQCQVDSQVTMMFWYRQQPGQSLTLIATANQGSEATYESGFVIDKFPISRPNLTFSTLTVSNMSPEDSSIYLCSVADRGQVNYGYTFGSGTRLTVV.

This clonotype was counted many times. The V and J genes are TRBV5-1 and TRBJ2-1; 13 nucleotides align to TRBD2. The CDR3 extends over 16 amino acids. V lost 7 bases, J lost 4 bases, and 8 bases stayed unmatched. CDR1 is SGHRS, CDR2 YFSETQ, per germline. The CDR3 DNA sequence: TGCGCCAGCCGGACTAGCGGGAGAGGGGAATACAATGAGCAGTTCTTC. Translated: CASRTSGRGEYNEQFF. The full variable domain, its missing parts supplied by reference TRBV5-1 and TRBJ2-1, is KAGVTQTPRYLIKTRGQQVTLSCSPISGHRSVSWYQQTPGQGLQFLFEYFSETQRNKGNFPGRFSGRQFSNSRSEMNVSTLELGDSALYLCASRTSGRGEYNEQFFGPGTRLTVL.

This clonotype was seen at least ten times. The chain has TRBV20-1 and TRBJ1-6, with D possibly being TRBD1 (6 bases). CDR1 and CDR2 from the germline V gene are DFQATT and SNEGSKA (reference sequence). The V and J ends lost 0 bases and 9 bases respectively, with 24 bases between them. This CDR3 region has 18 residues. The CDR3 spells CSARDQGWGGPMGSPLHF. CDR3 DNA sequence: TGCAGTGCTAGAGATCAGGGTTGGGGGGGGCCCATGGGTTCACCCCTCCACTTT.

This clonotype has only a few counts. The rearrangement links TRBV5-1 to TRBJ1-2; D is ambiguous. The length of the CDR3 is 16 residues. The germline V gene encodes CDR1 SGHRS and CDR2 YFSETQ. Trimming pared 4 bases from V and 6 bases from J, leaving 22 bases between. As DNA, the CDR3 is TGCGCCAGCAGCCCGGAGGTGTCCCCGACCCTTAATGGCTACACCTTC. As protein: CASSPEVSPTLNGYTF.

This clonotype was counted ten times or more. V is TRBV20-1 and J is TRBJ1-5; 8 bases match TRBD1. CDR1 and CDR2 (germline): DFQATT, SNEGSKA (reference sequence). The CDR3 sequence is 13 residues long. Trimming at V came to 6 bases and at J to 3 bases, leaving 4 bases not matched to a gene. CDR3 sequence (DNA): TGCAGTGCCCAACAGGGGGTCAATCAGCCCCAGCATTTT. It codes for CSAQQGVNQPQHF.

This clonotype was picked up many times. This chain connects TRBV7-2 to TRBJ2-5; a weak D match, TRBD2 (6 bases). Germline values: CDR1 SGHTA, CDR2 FQGNSA. The CDR3 has 14 residues. Trimming took off 1 base at V and 7 bases at J, with 13 bases between the two ends. CDR3 sequence reads: CASSLDLDGGTQYF. The CDR3 DNA reads TGTGCCAGCAGCTTAGATTTGGACGGGGGGACCCAGTACTTC.

The rearrangement joins TRBV5-6 to TRBJ1-3, with TRBD1 matching 7 bases. Germline V gene sequence: CDR1 SGHDT, CDR2 YYEEEE. This CDR3 region has 20 residues. After removal of 3 bases from V and 0 bases from J, the junction contained 18 bases not matched to a gene. The CDR3 region has the DNA TGTGCCAGCAGCTCCACTCGACAGGGCCCTGCGTCCTTCTCTGGAAACACCATATATTTT. Protein: CASSSTRQGPASFSGNTIYF.

CDR3 DNA: TGTGCCAGCTCACCAGGAGAAAACATTCAGTACTTC. This gives the protein CASSPGENIQYF. This chain links TRBV18 with TRBJ2-4; D remains unclear. CDR3 length equals 12 residues. The germline V and J ends were trimmed by 2 bases and 5 bases, with 4 bases remaining between them. Germline V gene data show CDR1 as KGHSH and CDR2 as LQKENI. Based on the CDR3 plus reference TRBV18 and TRBJ2-4, the full variable domain is NAGVMQNPRHLVRRRGQEARLRCSPMKGHSHVYWYRQLPEEGLKFMVYLQKENIIDESGMPKERFSAEFPKEGPSILRIQQVVRGDSAAYFCASSPGENIQYFGAGTRLSVL.

This clonotype was counted many times. V and J are TRBV7-2 and TRBJ2-5; unclear D gene. Germline CDR1 SGHTA, CDR2 FQGNSA. The V gene lost 3 bases and the J gene lost 10 bases, with 15 bases spanning the gap. The CDR3 is made up of 13 amino acids. CDR3 region: CASSFYITVDQYF. CDR3 sequence (DNA): TGTGCCAGCAGCTTTTATATTACGGTGGACCAGTACTTC.

The chain employs TRBV7-6 and TRBJ2-1, with 9 positions matching TRBD2. Germline CDR1 SGHVS, CDR2 FNYEAQ. The V segment lost 3 bases and the J segment 15 bases; nucleotides outside the gene matches: 9. The CDR3 totals 13 residues. CDR3 nucleotide sequence: TGTGCCAGCAGCTTCGTAATCAGCGGGGGGATGTTCTTC. Translated: CASSFVISGGMFF.

This clonotype has ten or more counts. V and J are TRBV5-1 and TRBJ2-7; TRBD1 is a possible D gene (6 bases). V was pared by 2 bases and J by 1 base, with 13 bases between. CDR1 is SGHRS and CDR2 is YFSETQ in the germline V gene. The CDR3 runs to 15 residues. The CDR3 nucleotides read TGCGCCAGCAGCTTACGACCGGACAGATCCTACGAGCAGTACTTC. Residues: CASSLRPDRSYEQYF. Using reference TRBV5-1 and TRBJ2-7 for the parts outside the CDR3, the full variable domain is KAGVTQTPRYLIKTRGQQVTLSCSPISGHRSVSWYQQTPGQGLQFLFEYFSETQRNKGNFPGRFSGRQFSNSRSEMNVSTLELGDSALYLCASSLRPDRSYEQYFGPGTRLTVT.

This clonotype was observed many times. This chain connects TRBV4-1 to TRBJ2-1, with 9 bases identical to TRBD2. This CDR3 is 15 amino acids long. CDR1 is MGHRA and CDR2 is YSYEKL in the germline V gene. V shed 4 bases, J shed 8 bases, and the junction held 9 bases outside the gene matches. CDR3 bases: TGCGCCAGCAGCCCACAAGCGGGAGGTCTGGATGAGCAGTTCTTC. It yields the protein CASSPQAGGLDEQFF.

This clonotype was seen repeatedly, ten times or more. The genes are TRBV5-6 and TRBJ2-2; TRBD2 might be the D (5 bases). Germline V gene data show CDR1 as SGHDT and CDR2 as YYEEEE. The V and J ends lost 5 bases and 1 base respectively, with 18 bases between them. The CDR3 is 17 amino acids. As DNA, the CDR3 is TGTGCCAGCAGGTTACGTTTTCGGACTCAGAACACCGGGGAGCTGTTTTTT. Amino acids: CASRLRFRTQNTGELFF. The entire variable domain, with the rest obtained from reference TRBV5-6 and TRBJ2-2, is as follows: DAGVTQSPTHLIKTRGQQVTLRCSPKSGHDTVSWYQQALGQGPQFIFQYYEEEERQRGNFPDRFSGHQFPNYSSELNVNALLLGDSALYLCASRLRFRTQNTGELFFGEGSRLTVL.

In this sample, this clonotype turned up many times. The V gene is TRBV6-1, the J gene TRBJ2-1; D remains unclear. Germline-derived CDR1 and CDR2 are MNHNS and SASEGT. V lost 0 bases, J lost 4 bases, and 4 bases lay in between. The CDR3 length is 13 residues. CDR3 protein: CASSEAGYNEQFF. Here the CDR3 DNA reads TGTGCCAGCAGTGAAGCCGGGTACAATGAGCAGTTCTTC.

This clonotype was counted ten times or more. The V gene is TRBV27, the J gene TRBJ2-7, with D unresolved. Trimming removed 0 bases at V and 3 bases at J, with 12 bases between. CDR3 length equals 15 residues. The germline gives CDR1 MNHEY, CDR2 SMNVEV (reference sequence). CDR3 in DNA: TGTGCCAGCAGTTTATCCTTTGCAACTGGCTACGAGCAGTACTTC. This encodes CASSLSFATGYEQYF.

The table lists this clonotype with many counts. The CDR3 DNA follows: TGTGCCAGCAGTTACTCCGGCAGGGTCGCTGAAGCTTTCTTT. The encoded protein is CASSYSGRVAEAFF. The chain couples TRBV6-5 to TRBJ1-1, with D tentatively TRBD1 (5 bases). From germline, CDR1 is MNHEY and CDR2 SVGAGI. This CDR3 region has 14 residues. V was pared by 0 bases and J by 6 bases, with 11 bases between.